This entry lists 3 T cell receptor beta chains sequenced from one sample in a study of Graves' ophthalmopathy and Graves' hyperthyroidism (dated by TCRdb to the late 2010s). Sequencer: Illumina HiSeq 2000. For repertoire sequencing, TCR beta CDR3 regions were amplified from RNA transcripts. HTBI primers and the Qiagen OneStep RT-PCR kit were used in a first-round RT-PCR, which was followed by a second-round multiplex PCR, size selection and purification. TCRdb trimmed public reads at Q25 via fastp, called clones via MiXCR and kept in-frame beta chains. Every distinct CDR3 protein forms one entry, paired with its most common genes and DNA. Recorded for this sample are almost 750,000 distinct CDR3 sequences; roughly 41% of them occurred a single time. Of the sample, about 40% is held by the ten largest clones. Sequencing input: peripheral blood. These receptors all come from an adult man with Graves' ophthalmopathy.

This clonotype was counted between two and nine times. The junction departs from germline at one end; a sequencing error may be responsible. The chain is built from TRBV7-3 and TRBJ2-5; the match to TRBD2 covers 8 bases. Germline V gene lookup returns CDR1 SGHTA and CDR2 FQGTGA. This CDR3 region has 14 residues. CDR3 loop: CATSPGGFQETQYF. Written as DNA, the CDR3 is TGCGCCACCTCCCCGGGGGGGTTCCAAGAGACCCAGTACTTC. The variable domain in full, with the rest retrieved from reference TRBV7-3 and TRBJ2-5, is GAGVSQTPSNKVTEKGKYVELRCDPISGHTALYWYRQSLGQGPEFLIYFQGTGAADDSGLPNDRFFAVRPEGSVSTLKIQRTERGDSAVYLCATSPGGFQETQYFGPGTRLLVL.

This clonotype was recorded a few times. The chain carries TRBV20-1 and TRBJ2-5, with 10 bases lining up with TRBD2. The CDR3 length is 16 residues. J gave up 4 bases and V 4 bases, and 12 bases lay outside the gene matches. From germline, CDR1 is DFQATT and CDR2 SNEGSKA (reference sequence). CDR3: CSANVGAGGRRETQYF. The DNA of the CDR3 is TGCAGTGCTAATGTTGGAGCGGGAGGGAGGCGAGAGACCCAGTACTTC.

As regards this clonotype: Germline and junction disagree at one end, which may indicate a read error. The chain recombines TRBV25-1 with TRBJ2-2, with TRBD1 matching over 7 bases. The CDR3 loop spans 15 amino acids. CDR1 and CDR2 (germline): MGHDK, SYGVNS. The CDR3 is CASSTGAAYTGEQFF. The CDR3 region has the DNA TGTGCCAGTAGTACAGGGGCCGCTTACACCGGGGAGCAGTTTTTT.